The 21 T cell receptor beta chains in this list originate from one sample, sequenced in a study of CD8 T cells in Susac syndrome. cDNA came from approximately 0.5 to 1 ug RNA primed by random hexamers. TCRdb analysed the immunoSEQ multiplex PCR reads with MiXCR anew, one entry per CDR3 protein. The sample holds 150,000 or so distinct CDR3 sequences; more than 85% are singletons and the top ten take more than 0.11%. The specimen was CD4+ T cells from PBMCs. These receptors all stem from a human donor with Susac syndrome.

This sequence joins TRBV5-4 and TRBJ1-1; D is uncertain. Germline CDR1 SGHNT, CDR2 YYREEE (reference sequence). The CDR3 totals 14 residues. With 0 bases removed from V and 2 bases from J, the gap between germline ends came to 8 bases. The DNA of the CDR3 is TGTGCCAGCAGCTTGGTAGCAGGTAACACTGAAGCTTTCTTT. Residues: CASSLVAGNTEAFF.

Points on this clonotype: The junction does not match germline at one end; this may be a read error. The chain carries TRBV20-1 and TRBJ2-1, with 13 bases fitting TRBD2. Germline assignment: CDR1 DFQATT and CDR2 SNEGSKA (reference sequence). The CDR3 spans 11 residues. CDR3 in DNA: TGCAGTGCCACTCGGACTAGCGGGAGACTCTTC. Its protein is CSATRTSGRLF.

The V and J genes are TRBV5-1 and TRBJ2-3; possibly TRBD2 for D (7 bases). The CDR3 has 17 residues. Germline CDR1 reads SGHRS; CDR2 reads YFSETQ. The V and J ends lost 4 bases and 0 bases respectively, with 18 bases between them. The CDR3: CASSAGLSGGSTDTQYF. In nucleotides, the CDR3 is TGCGCCAGCAGCGCAGGATTATCGGGGGGCAGCACAGATACGCAGTATTTT.

This chain links TRBV18 with TRBJ1-1; D is unclear. In germline, CDR1 is KGHSH, CDR2 LQKENI. Trimming removed 8 bases from V and 0 bases from J, with 13 bases in between. The CDR3 is 14 residues long. In DNA, the CDR3 is TGTGCCAGCCGTGAGGCTGTTATGAACACTGAAGCTTTCTTT. This translates into CASREAVMNTEAFF.

The chain combines TRBV30 with TRBJ2-1; D possibly uses TRBD1 or TRBD2 (8 bases each). Trimming left V 3 bases short and J 8 bases short, with 29 bases between. This CDR3 has 18 residues. CDR1 GTSNPN and CDR2 SVGIG come from the germline V gene (reference sequence). CDR3 DNA sequence: TGTGCCTGGAGAACCAGGGGGCTAGCGGGCCTCGGAGGTGATGAGCAGTTCTTC. Its translation: CAWRTRGLAGLGGDEQFF.

The chain recombines TRBV9 with TRBJ1-3; no clear D gene. The germline V and J ends were trimmed by 7 bases and 8 bases, with 7 bases remaining between them. The germline CDR1 and CDR2 sequences are SGDLS and YYNGEE. This CDR3 contains 10 residues. The CDR3 spells CASGEDTIYF. CDR3 DNA sequence: TGTGCCAGCGGTGAGGACACCATATATTTT.

This chain connects TRBV15 to TRBJ2-5, with D hard to call. Trimming cost V 0 bases and J 1 base, with 9 bases left between them. The CDR3 is 15 residues long. The germline V gene has CDR1 LNHNV and CDR2 YYDKDF (reference sequence). CDR3 coding DNA: TGTGCCACCAGCAGAGATCCCCACAGCCAAGAGACCCAGTACTTC. This encodes CATSRDPHSQETQYF.

This rearrangement joins TRBV20-1 to TRBJ1-1; D not certain. CDR1 is DFQATT and CDR2 is SNEGSKA in the germline V gene (reference sequence). CDR3 size: 11 residues. Trimming removed 1 base at V and 11 bases at J, with 11 bases between. DNA of the CDR3: TGCAGTGCTAGAGCAAGGGTGGTGGCTTTCTTT. This codes for CSARARVVAFF.

This clonotype appeared once. The chain uses TRBV10-3 and TRBJ1-2; possible D gene TRBD1, 5 bases. The CDR3 is made up of 13 amino acids. Trimming removed 4 bases at V and 6 bases at J, with 12 bases between. Germline V gene lookup returns CDR1 ENHRY and CDR2 SYGVKD. The CDR3, as DNA: TGTGCCATCAGTGGCAGGGAGGAGAATGGCTACACCTTC. Residues: CAISGREENGYTF.

The V and J genes are TRBV24-1 and TRBJ2-5, with 8 bases matching TRBD1. The CDR3 contains 15 residues. Germline-derived CDR1 and CDR2 are KGHDR and SFDVKD. V was pared by 5 bases and J by 2 bases, with 6 bases of the junction left unmatched. The CDR3 protein is CATSGGQGPQETQYF. The CDR3 DNA reads as TGTGCCACCAGTGGAGGACAGGGACCTCAAGAGACCCAGTACTTC.

The chain joins TRBV12-3 or TRBV12-4 to TRBJ2-3; 7 positions match TRBD2. The CDR3 sequence is 15 residues long. V lost 0 bases and J lost 2; bases outside the gene matches: 2. The CDR3 spells CASSLAGGPTDTQYF. The DNA for the CDR3 is TGTGCCAGCAGTTTAGCGGGAGGGCCCACAGATACGCAGTATTTT.

The gene calls are TRBV12-3 or TRBV12-4 and TRBJ2-2; D is perhaps TRBD2 (5 bases). V was shortened by 6 bases and J by 6 bases, with 17 bases between the two germline ends. The CDR3 is 15 amino acids. The CDR3 loop is CASSSKGKGAGELFF. CDR3 DNA sequence: TGTGCCAGCAGCTCAAAAGGGAAGGGAGCCGGGGAGCTGTTTTTT.

The gene calls are TRBV28 and TRBJ2-1; 14 positions agree with TRBD2. The CDR3 length is 16 residues. Germline lookup yields CDR1 MDHEN and CDR2 SYDVKM. Trimming cost V 10 bases and J 4 bases; bases outside gene matches: 9. Here the CDR3 DNA reads TGTGCCACCGCATGGACTAGCGGGAGGCAATACAATGAGCAGTTCTTC. Protein sequence: CATAWTSGRQYNEQFF.

This clonotype has only one observation. The genes are TRBV11-1 and TRBJ2-7, with TRBD2 as a possible D gene (6 bases). Germline loops: CDR1 SGHAT, CDR2 FQDESV (reference sequence). V was cut by 8 bases and J by 3 bases, with 14 bases left in between. This CDR3 spans 13 amino acids. CDR3 sequence reads: CASGPTSSYEQYF. CDR3 nucleotides: TGTGCCAGCGGACCTACTAGCAGCTACGAGCAGTACTTC.

The V and J genes are TRBV7-6 and TRBJ2-3, with 8 bases that match TRBD2. J was trimmed by 1 base and V by 5 bases; bases with no gene match: 5. The germline gives CDR1 SGHVS, CDR2 FNYEAQ. The length of the CDR3 is 15 residues. The CDR3 sequence is CASSRGLGGTDTQYF. CDR3 DNA: TGTGCCAGCAGCCGGGGACTAGGTGGCACAGATACGCAGTATTTT.

V is TRBV15 and J is TRBJ2-1; the D gene is possibly TRBD2 (6 bases). This CDR3 contains 15 residues. From germline, CDR1 is LNHNV and CDR2 YYDKDF (reference sequence). V lost 0 bases and J 9 bases, leaving 15 bases between the germline ends. CDR3 sequence (DNA): TGTGCCACCAGCAGAGATTATGGGACTTGGGGTGAGCAGTTCTTC. Amino acids: CATSRDYGTWGEQFF.

The chain employs TRBV5-1 and TRBJ1-6; unclear D gene. Germline loops: CDR1 SGHRS, CDR2 YFSETQ. The V and J ends lost 3 bases and 0 bases respectively, with 13 bases between them. The CDR3 consists of 17 residues. CDR3 residues: CASSSRVDGSYNSPLHF. The CDR3 bases are TGCGCCAGCAGCTCCCGGGTGGATGGCTCCTATAATTCACCCCTCCACTTT.

The chain recombines TRBV30 with TRBJ1-2, with D possibly TRBD1 on 5 matching bases. Deletions cut 0 bases from V and 3 bases from J, with 8 bases between. The CDR3 contains 13 residues. Germline CDR1 reads GTSNPN; CDR2 reads SVGIG (reference sequence). The CDR3 protein is CAWSVGTDYGYTF. The CDR3 DNA reads TGTGCCTGGAGTGTCGGGACGGACTATGGCTACACCTTC.

V gene TRBV7-2 combines with J gene TRBJ1-2; D is ambiguous. This CDR3 spans 13 amino acids. Trimming removed 5 bases from V and 7 bases from J, with 14 bases in between. Per germline, CDR1 SGHTA and CDR2 FQGNSA. CDR3 region: CASSPWMSGGYTF. CDR3 DNA sequence: TGTGCCAGCAGCCCGTGGATGAGCGGTGGCTACACCTTC.

The rearrangement joins TRBV11-1 to TRBJ2-1, with 10 nucleotides matching TRBD2. The J segment lost 8 bases and the V segment lost 6 bases, leaving 10 bases of the junction unmatched. Per germline, CDR1 SGHAT and CDR2 FQDESV (reference sequence). The CDR3 is made up of 15 amino acids. CDR3 residues: CASRIELAGPDEQFF. CDR3 DNA sequence: TGTGCCAGCAGGATCGAACTAGCGGGACCCGATGAGCAGTTCTTC.

The chain couples TRBV7-9 to TRBJ2-7; TRBD1 aligns across 7 bases. The CDR3 has 15 residues. CDR1 is SEHNR and CDR2 is FQNEAQ in the germline V gene (reference sequence). V shed 2 bases, J shed 2 bases, and the junction held 6 bases outside the gene matches. This CDR3 is CASSLWDSFPYEQYF. DNA of the CDR3: TGTGCCAGCAGCTTATGGGACAGCTTTCCCTACGAGCAGTACTTC.